Sequencing of this T cell receptor (beta chain) was carried out in a study of OX40 agonist ivuxolimab in advanced cancers. At the level of the study: Given to patients was ivuxolimab, an agonistic anti-OX40 (CD134) antibody. One hepatocellular carcinoma and a couple of cutaneous melanoma patients partially responded. Participants averaged about 60 years of age (range about 23 to 90) and were around 80% male.

On this clone itself: Its antigen is still unknown.

The germline V gene has CDR1 SEHNR and CDR2 FQNEAQ (reference sequence). Trimming cost V 3 bases and J 5 bases, with 10 bases left between them. The CDR3 consists of 14 residues. Study conclusions and caveats: Clonal expansion from baseline to week 6 occurred in both CD4+ and CD8+ T cells.

TCRdb's table, derived via immunoSEQ multiplex PCR, lists solely in-frame clones and lacks some. The sample contains 30,000 to 35,000 clones, roughly three quarters of which appear only once. This chain links TRBV7-9 with TRBJ1-4; no clear D. This TCR came from an adult with an advanced solid tumor such as melanoma, head and neck, liver or kidney cancer. Material: CD4+ or CD8+ T cells sorted from blood, obtained in a trial of the OX40 agonist ivuxolimab. The DNA for the CDR3 is TGTGCCAGCAGCTTCCGGCCCCCCAATGAAAAACTGTTTTTT. This translates into CASSFRPPNEKLFF.